These 20 T cell receptor beta chains came from one sample sequenced in a study of T cells in Graves' hyperthyroidism and ophthalmopathy (dated by TCRdb to 2018 to 2020). Libraries were made using multiplex PCR. The data were produced on an Illumina HiSeq 2000. The TCR beta CDR3 regions were amplified from RNA transcripts. The TCR CDR3 was subjected to a first round of RT-PCR using the HTBI primer set and the Qiagen OneStep RT-PCR kit. In TCRdb, the public reads were trimmed at Q25 with fastp and aligned with MiXCR, with productive beta chains retained. Duplicate CDR3 protein sequences are folded into a single record with the most common DNA and genes. In all, the sample holds about 570,000 distinct CDR3 sequences, and more than 45% of those were seen once. The ten largest clones take up around 20% of the sample. Sample: peripheral blood or thyroid tissue (not recorded which). The source of these receptors is an adult woman with Graves' disease, either hyperthyroidism or ophthalmopathy (not recorded which).

This clonotype has ten or more counts. The CDR3 region has the DNA TGTGCCACCAGCAGAGAGTTAAGGTCCTCCTACGAGCAGTACTTC. Its translation: CATSRELRSSYEQYF. This rearrangement joins TRBV15 to TRBJ2-7, with D unresolved. V lost 0 bases, J lost 0 bases, and 9 bases lay in between. CDR3 size: 15 residues. Germline CDR1 LNHNV, CDR2 YYDKDF (reference sequence).

The table lists this clonotype with many counts. The J gene is TRBJ1-1, the V gene TRBV6-4, with D unresolved. Between the trimmed V and J ends, which lost 3 bases and 0 bases, there was a span of 5 bases. Germline CDR1 and CDR2: MRHNA and SNTAGT. This CDR3 has 13 amino acids. The CDR3 DNA is TGTGCCAGCAGTGAGGGAATGAACACTGAAGCTTTCTTT. It encodes CASSEGMNTEAFF.

A note on this clonotype: Its ends do not fully match the called genes, so a read error is possible. The V and J genes are TRBV6-5 and TRBJ2-2, with D perhaps matching TRBD2 (6 bases). CDR1 and CDR2 (germline): MNHEY, SVGAGI. CDR3 length: 16 amino acids. CDR3 nucleotides: TGTGCCAGCAGTTACTCTGGGGGGAATAGCGCCGGGGACCTGTTTTTT. The encoded protein is CASSYSGGNSAGDLFF.

This rearrangement joins TRBV7-6 to TRBJ1-1, with D hard to call. Per the germline V gene, CDR1 is SGHVS and CDR2 is FNYEAQ. V lost 3 bases and J 12 bases, leaving 17 bases between the germline ends. The CDR3 covers 13 residues. DNA for the CDR3: TGTGCCAGCAGCTTGTGGATGGGCGCCGGGACTTTCTTT. Residues: CASSLWMGAGTFF.

There are many counts of this clonotype. The gene calls are TRBV2 and TRBJ1-2; a weak D match, TRBD1 (5 bases). CDR3 length equals 12 residues. Trimming removed 11 bases at V and 7 bases at J, with 17 bases between. Germline V gives CDR1 SNHLY, CDR2 FYNNEI. Here the CDR3 reads CAGQGWVSGYTF. In DNA, the CDR3 is TGTGCCGGCCAGGGATGGGTGTCTGGCTACACCTTC.

This clonotype was detected only a few times. This sequence joins TRBV9 and TRBJ1-2; 10 bases align to TRBD1. Trimming cost V 3 bases and J 8 bases; bases outside gene matches: 10. This CDR3 spans 15 amino acids. CDR1 and CDR2 from the germline V gene are SGDLS and YYNGEE. CDR3 DNA: TGTGCCAGCAGCGGTTCCGGGACAGGGGAAAGGGGCTACACCTTC. It encodes CASSGSGTGERGYTF.

The CDR3 protein is CASSYGDYGYTF. The DNA of the CDR3 is TGTGCCAGCAGTTACGGTGACTATGGCTACACCTTC. This chain connects TRBV6-5 to TRBJ1-2; no definite D call. Germline CDR1 is MNHEY and CDR2 is SVGAGI. The CDR3 spans 12 residues. V was shortened by 2 bases and J by 3 bases, with 4 bases between the two germline ends.

This clonotype has a count of ten or more. The rearrangement joins TRBV2 to TRBJ1-1; no reliable D call. The V gene's germline CDR1 is SNHLY and CDR2 FYNNEI. The CDR3 has 15 residues. V lost 4 bases and J 0 bases, leaving 12 bases between the germline ends. The CDR3 DNA reads as TGTGCCAGCAGTGCGGACCGTCACCTGAACACTGAAGCTTTCTTT. This sequence encodes CASSADRHLNTEAFF.

This clonotype occurred many times. The chain uses TRBV13 and TRBJ2-5, with 10 bases identical to TRBD2. Germline lookup yields CDR1 PRHDT and CDR2 FYEKMQ (reference sequence). This CDR3 comprises 15 residues. J was trimmed by 5 bases and V by 1 base; bases with no gene match: 4. As DNA, the CDR3 is TGTGCCAGCAGCTTAGAGCGGGAGGGCCTTGAGACCCAGTACTTC. It is translated as CASSLEREGLETQYF.

The chain joins TRBV30 to TRBJ1-1; D call uncertain. There are 14 residues in the CDR3. Germline values: CDR1 GTSNPN, CDR2 SVGIG (reference sequence). The ends were cut back, 4 bases at V and 1 base at J, with 13 bases in the middle. CDR3 protein: CAWTKRPENTEAFF. CDR3 DNA sequence: TGTGCCTGGACCAAAAGGCCCGAGAACACTGAAGCTTTCTTT.

This clonotype was picked up many times. V and J are TRBV2 and TRBJ2-5, with 7 bases matching TRBD2. J gave up 4 bases and V 6 bases, and 11 bases lay outside the gene matches. The CDR3 is 15 residues long. The germline V gene encodes CDR1 SNHLY and CDR2 FYNNEI. CDR3 region: CASSAWGGSRETQYF. CDR3 nucleotide sequence: TGTGCCAGCAGCGCCTGGGGCGGGAGCAGAGAGACCCAGTACTTC.

This clonotype has a count of ten or more. The chain has TRBV12-3 or TRBV12-4 and TRBJ1-2, with D unclear. The CDR3 contains 13 residues. Trimming pared 3 bases from V and 7 bases from J, leaving 12 bases between. The CDR3: CASSFRRLRGYTF. In nucleotides, the CDR3 is TGTGCCAGCAGTTTCCGAAGGTTGCGTGGCTACACCTTC.

This clonotype was seen only a few times. The gene calls are TRBV27 and TRBJ2-7; TRBD1 aligns across 11 bases. This CDR3 is 14 amino acids long. After removal of 5 bases from V and 4 bases from J, the junction contained 4 bases not matched to a gene. Germline CDR1 and CDR2: MNHEY and SMNVEV (reference sequence). CDR3 bases: TGTGCCAGCAGTACCGGACAGGGGGCTTACGAGCAGTACTTC. Protein: CASSTGQGAYEQYF.

CDR3 DNA: TGTGCCAGCAGCGTAGCCGGGGGACAGAACCAAGAGACCCAGTACTTC. Translating it yields CASSVAGGQNQETQYF. The genes are TRBV9 and TRBJ2-5, with D perhaps matching TRBD1 (7 bases). The germline CDR1 and CDR2 sequences are SGDLS and YYNGEE. Trimming stripped 0 bases from V and 0 bases from J, with 12 bases between. The CDR3 extends over 16 amino acids.

The chain links TRBV15 to TRBJ2-5; no firm D call. Germline V gives CDR1 LNHNV, CDR2 YYDKDF (reference sequence). The ends were cut back, 3 bases at V and 5 bases at J, with 13 bases in the middle. The CDR3 contains 14 residues. The CDR3 DNA sequence: TGTGCCACCAGCAGTGAAATGGGATGGGAGACCCAGTACTTC. It is translated as CATSSEMGWETQYF. The full variable domain, completed using reference TRBV15 and TRBJ2-5, is DAMVIQNPRYQVTQFGKPVTLSCSQTLNHNVMYWYQQKSSQAPKLLFHYYDKDFNNEADTPDNFQSRRPNTSFCFLDIRSPGLGDTAMYLCATSSEMGWETQYFGPGTRLLVL.

This clonotype was recorded many times. This rearrangement joins TRBV20-1 to TRBJ2-7, with 7 positions matching TRBD2. After removal of 6 bases from V and 2 bases from J, the junction contained 13 bases not matched to a gene. The germline CDR1 and CDR2 sequences are DFQATT and SNEGSKA (reference sequence). This CDR3 comprises 15 residues. CDR3 nucleotides: TGCAGTGCGACCGGGGGAGGGACTGTTACCTACGAGCAGTACTTC. Translation gives CSATGGGTVTYEQYF.

This clonotype was picked up many times. V usage is TRBV5-6 and J usage is TRBJ2-5; D gene uncertain. V lost 2 bases to trimming and J lost 5 bases, with 16 bases between them. CDR3 length: 15 residues. Germline V lookup: CDR1 SGHDT, CDR2 YYEEEE. CDR3 coding DNA: TGTGCCAGCAGCTTCCCCGGTCGGCGCTGGGAGACCCAGTACTTC. Protein: CASSFPGRRWETQYF.

The table lists this clonotype with a count of one. For the CDR3, the DNA is TGTGCCAGCTCACCACTTCGGGTTCGCGGAAACACCATATATTTT. Residues: CASSPLRVRGNTIYF. V and J are TRBV7-8 and TRBJ1-3; D unclear. This CDR3 is 15 amino acids long. CDR1 is SGHVS and CDR2 is FQNEAQ in the germline V gene. Trimming removed 8 bases at V and 4 bases at J, with 18 bases between.

The V gene is TRBV24-1, the J gene TRBJ1-5; tentative D call: TRBD1 (5 bases). V was cut by 1 base and J by 9 bases, with 15 bases left in between. Germline CDR1 reads KGHDR; CDR2 reads SFDVKD. The CDR3 sequence is 15 residues long. CDR3 region: CATSDLKSGGRPQHF. CDR3 sequence (DNA): TGTGCCACCAGTGATTTAAAAAGCGGGGGACGGCCCCAGCATTTT.

This clonotype was detected only a few times. The chain links TRBV5-5 to TRBJ1-2, with D perhaps TRBD1 (5 bases). This CDR3 spans 14 amino acids. Germline V lookup: CDR1 SGHKS, CDR2 YYEKEE (reference sequence). Trimming stripped 2 bases from V and 10 bases from J, with 18 bases between. The CDR3 region is CASSLQIWGYDYTF. The CDR3 DNA sequence: TGTGCCAGCAGCTTACAGATATGGGGCTACGACTACACCTTC.